This T cell receptor (beta chain) was sequenced during a study of cytomegalovirus exposure and HLA in healthy donors. In regard to this clone: Its antigen remains unknown. The junction departs from the called germline gene at one end, perhaps through a read error.

General study findings and limits: Researchers counted around 170 TCR beta chains as cytomegalovirus-associated.

Primers: 60 Vbeta forward and 13 Jbeta reverse. TCRdb keeps only in-frame clones here, not all; method: immunoSEQ multiplex PCR. The sample lists over 250,000 clones; around two thirds were seen once. The CDR3 loop spans 11 amino acids. The germline V gene has CDR1 SEHNR and CDR2 FQNEAQ (reference sequence). Specimen: PBMCs. The origin of this receptor is a female donor in good health and CMV-seronegative. The chain joins TRBV7-9 to TRBJ2-7; D not resolved. The CDR3 bases are TGTTCCAGCAGCCGCTCCTACGAGCAGTACTTC. Translating gives CSSSRSYEQYF.